This T cell receptor beta chain derives from a study of T cell responses to AZD1222 COVID-19 vaccine. Germline lookup yields CDR1 WSHSY and CDR2 SAAADI. The CDR3 is made up of 20 amino acids. Trimming took off 6 bases at V and 5 bases at J, with 35 bases between the two ends. Assay: immunoSEQ multiplex PCR; the TCRdb copy retains only in-frame clones and omits some. The sample lists more than 150,000 clones, roughly 94% occurring once. This clonotype was sampled from an adult in good health. The rearrangement uses TRBV10-2 and TRBJ2-7; D not certain. Sample: peripheral blood, taken on day 0 of AZD1222 vaccination. The CDR3 DNA reads as TGCGCCAGCAGGTCCCTTTGTTTGGTTTGTCCAGCCCAAACGGGCAACGAGCAGTACTTC. It encodes CASRSLCLVCPAQTGNEQYF.